This T cell receptor beta chain was found in a study of blood T cell repertoires in COVID-19. About the research overall: The origin of the acute and convalescent COVID-19 samples was the United States, Italy and Spain. PBMCs, B-cell-depleted T cells, or T cells were the source of the cDNA or gDNA that made up the material.

In the original analysis: Quantification of nucleated cells was approximated via reference gene primer amplification. The repertoire was sequenced with immunoSEQ multiplex PCR; TCRdb's copy has only in-frame clones and lacks some. V, J and clone size are those of that table, while D and trimming were read from the DNA. The data contain about 55,000 clones, about nine tenths of them singletons. The CDR3 runs 14 residues. The germline gives CDR1 WSHSY, CDR2 SAAADI. After removal of 7 bases from V and 10 bases from J, the junction contained 9 bases not matched to a gene. The chain employs TRBV10-2 and TRBJ1-6; 8 nucleotides match TRBD1. This clonotype was sampled from a man aged 35 to 55 with acute or convalescent COVID-19. The sample was peripheral blood. In DNA form, the CDR3 reads TGCGCCAGCACTTACAGGGGGGATGACTCACCCCTCCACTTT. Translated, it gives CASTYRGDDSPLHF.